A single T cell receptor beta chain is shown here with its context. The target antigen is unknown. The time point is: cycle 4 day 1 (C4D1), after 5 to 7 weeks of nivolumab. With no exception, relapse followed autologous stem cell transplantation in all patients, and brentuximab vedotin exposure varied. Germline CDR1 is DFQATT and CDR2 is SNEGSKA (reference sequence). Trimming stripped 1 base from V and 4 bases from J, with 4 bases between. The CDR3 consists of 11 residues. The protocol was immunoSEQ multiplex PCR, while the TCRdb copy is restricted to in-frame clones and leaves out a portion. Of approximately 6,700 clones in the sample, less than 90% were seen once. This sample is part of a study of PD-1 blockade in classical Hodgkin lymphoma. Findings of the study overall: TCR diversity in CD4+, not CD8+, cells rose significantly by C4D1.

The chain is built from TRBV20-1 and TRBJ2-5; D is undetermined. The clonotype comes from a human donor with classical Hodgkin lymphoma. This specimen was peripheral blood mononuclear cells (PBMCs), taken before the fourth cycle of nivolumab. The CDR3 DNA reads as TGCAGTGCTAGAGTCGGAGAGACCCAGTACTTC. Encoded protein: CSARVGETQYF.